This is a list of T cell receptor beta chains from one sample in a study of memory B cells and T cells in multiple sclerosis. The antigens for these receptors are not known. TCRdb keeps only in-frame clones here, not all; method: immunoSEQ multiplex PCR. The sample has around 30,000 clones, 86% seen once. The sample taken for sequencing was PBMCs from blood kept in culture. These receptors all stem from a human donor with multiple sclerosis. The CDR3 runs from the conserved cysteine through the conserved F or W. The order of the fields is CDR3 protein, CDR3 DNA, V gene, J gene, clone size, D gene. D genes are given only for firm matches. Not all rows give a size; the values are once, few, many and, for expanded clones, a class.

cdr3_aa: CASSNRGGEAFF
cdr3_nt: TGTGCCAGCAGTAACAGGGGGGGTGAAGCTTTCTTT
v_call: TRBV6-6
j_call: TRBJ1-1
clone_size: few
d_call: TRBD1

cdr3_aa: CASGLVSPRGQPQHF
cdr3_nt: TGTGCTAGTGGTTTGGTATCCCCGCGGGGTCAGCCCCAGCATTTT
v_call: TRBV12-5
j_call: TRBJ1-5
clone_size: .
d_call: .

cdr3_aa: CASSFGGSYNEQFF
cdr3_nt: TGTGCCAGCAGCTTCGGGGGGTCCTACAATGAGCAGTTCTTC
v_call: TRBV11-2
j_call: TRBJ2-1
clone_size: few
d_call: TRBD2

cdr3_aa: CASSEEVFQTF
cdr3_nt: TGTGCCAGCAGTGAAGAGGTGTTCCAGACCTTC
v_call: TRBV2
j_call: TRBJ1-2
clone_size: .
d_call: .

cdr3_aa: CASHQSQFGENTIYF
cdr3_nt: TGTGCCTCCCATCAGTCTCAATTTGGGGAGAACACCATATATTTT
v_call: TRBV6-6
j_call: TRBJ1-3
clone_size: .
d_call: .

cdr3_aa: CSVKSGPNTGELFF
cdr3_nt: TGCAGCGTTAAATCGGGGCCGAACACCGGGGAGCTGTTTTTT
v_call: TRBV29-1
j_call: TRBJ2-2
clone_size: .
d_call: .

cdr3_aa: CATLRVLNTGELFF
cdr3_nt: TGTGCCACCCTCCGGGTTCTTAACACCGGGGAGCTGTTTTTT
v_call: TRBV6-1
j_call: TRBJ2-2
clone_size: .
d_call: .

cdr3_aa: CASSSGTGGREQYF
cdr3_nt: TGTGCCAGCAGTTCCGGGACAGGGGGCCGCGAGCAGTACTTC
v_call: TRBV2
j_call: TRBJ2-7
clone_size: .
d_call: TRBD1

cdr3_aa: CASSVGSGSEADTQYF
cdr3_nt: TGTGCCAGCAGTGTGGGTAGCGGGAGTGAGGCAGATACGCAGTATTTT
v_call: TRBV6-1
j_call: TRBJ2-3
clone_size: .
d_call: TRBD2

cdr3_aa: CASSPAWGGTDTQYF
cdr3_nt: TGTGCCAGCAGCCCCGCGTGGGGGGGCACAGATACGCAGTATTTT
v_call: TRBV13
j_call: TRBJ2-3
clone_size: .
d_call: .

cdr3_aa: CASSFHLGSQGAGNTIYF
cdr3_nt: TGTGCCAGCAGCTTCCATCTGGGGAGTCAGGGGGCTGGAAACACCATATATTTT
v_call: TRBV7-9
j_call: TRBJ1-3
clone_size: .
d_call: TRBD1

cdr3_aa: CASYRGDTGELFF
cdr3_nt: TGTGCCAGCTACAGGGGGGACACCGGGGAGCTGTTTTTT
v_call: TRBV25-1
j_call: TRBJ2-2
clone_size: .
d_call: TRBD1

cdr3_aa: CASSAGLAGNYEQYF
cdr3_nt: TGTGCCAGCAGCGCGGGACTAGCGGGAAACTACGAGCAGTACTTC
v_call: TRBV11-2
j_call: TRBJ2-7
clone_size: .
d_call: TRBD2

cdr3_aa: CASSYSPSLGGELFF
cdr3_nt: TGTGCCAGCAGTTACTCGCCCAGCCTAGGTGGGGAGCTGTTTTTT
v_call: TRBV6-6
j_call: TRBJ2-2
clone_size: .
d_call: .

cdr3_aa: CATSRDRGDNNEQFF
cdr3_nt: TGTGCCACCAGCAGAGACAGGGGGGACAACAATGAGCAGTTCTTC
v_call: TRBV15
j_call: TRBJ2-1
clone_size: .
d_call: .

cdr3_aa: CASRRGQVNNEQFF
cdr3_nt: TGTGCCAGCCGCCGGGGGCAGGTCAACAATGAGCAGTTCTTC
v_call: TRBV27
j_call: TRBJ2-1
clone_size: .
d_call: .

cdr3_aa: CSVMNTEAFF
cdr3_nt: TGCAGCGTTATGAACACTGAAGCTTTCTTT
v_call: TRBV29-1
j_call: TRBJ1-1
clone_size: .
d_call: .

cdr3_aa: CASSLGDVSFTGNTIYF
cdr3_nt: TGCGCCAGCAGCCTTGGGGACGTAAGCTTTACTGGAAACACCATATATTTT
v_call: TRBV4-1
j_call: TRBJ1-3
clone_size: .
d_call: .

cdr3_aa: CASSETGGSDTQYF
cdr3_nt: TGTGCCAGCAGTGAGACAGGGGGATCCGATACGCAGTATTTT
v_call: TRBV25-1
j_call: TRBJ2-3
clone_size: .
d_call: TRBD1

cdr3_aa: CASSLPGTGFTEAFF
cdr3_nt: TGTGCCAGCAGTTTACCCGGGACAGGGTTCACTGAAGCTTTCTTT
v_call: TRBV6-5
j_call: TRBJ1-1
clone_size: .
d_call: TRBD1

cdr3_aa: CASSSGTGGYYGYTF
cdr3_nt: TGTGCCAGCAGTTCAGGGACAGGGGGGTACTATGGCTACACCTTC
v_call: TRBV6-1
j_call: TRBJ1-2
clone_size: .
d_call: TRBD1

cdr3_aa: CASSQVSREQFF
cdr3_nt: TGTGCCAGCAGCCAAGTATCGAGGGAGCAGTTCTTC
v_call: TRBV14
j_call: TRBJ2-1
clone_size: .
d_call: .

cdr3_aa: CASSLDGVVGEKLFF
cdr3_nt: TGTGCCAGCAGCTTGGATGGGGTTGTGGGAGAAAAACTGTTTTTT
v_call: TRBV5-4
j_call: TRBJ1-4
clone_size: few
d_call: .

cdr3_aa: CATSPRGPLSSYEQYF
cdr3_nt: TGTGCCACCAGCCCCAGGGGGCCGCTCTCTTCCTACGAGCAGTACTTC
v_call: TRBV15
j_call: TRBJ2-7
clone_size: .
d_call: TRBD1